Given below is one T cell receptor (beta chain) in context. The antigen is unknown. Germline V gene sequence: CDR1 KGHDR, CDR2 SFDVKD. Trimming stripped 9 bases from V and 4 bases from J, with 11 bases between. The CDR3 is 12 residues long. This sample was taken from a study of T cell responses to AZD1222 COVID-19 vaccine. Study conclusions and caveats: White British donors predominated, females outnumbered males, and clonal diversity was possibly underestimated. Only after the peak T cell response were repertoires sampled.

Sequencing used immunoSEQ multiplex PCR; TCRdb keeps in-frame clones, though not all of them. Here the sample spans around 130,000 clones, just under 95% being singletons. This chain connects TRBV24-1 to TRBJ1-1; D remains ambiguous. This sample comprised peripheral blood, obtained on day 0 of AZD1222 vaccination. This clonotype originated in an adult in good health. CDR3 protein: CATSRGSTEAFF. CDR3 bases: TGTGCCACCTCGCGAGGTAGCACTGAAGCTTTCTTT.